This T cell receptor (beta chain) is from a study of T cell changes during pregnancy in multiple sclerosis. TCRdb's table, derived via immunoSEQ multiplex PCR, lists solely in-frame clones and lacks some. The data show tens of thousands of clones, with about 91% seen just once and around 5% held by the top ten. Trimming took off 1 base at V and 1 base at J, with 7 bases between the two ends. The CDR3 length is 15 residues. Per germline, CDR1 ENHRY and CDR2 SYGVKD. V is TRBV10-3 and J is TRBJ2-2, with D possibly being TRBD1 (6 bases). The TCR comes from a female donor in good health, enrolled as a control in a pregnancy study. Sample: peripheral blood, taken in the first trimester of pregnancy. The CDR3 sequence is CAISELTGNTGELFF. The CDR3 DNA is TGTGCCATCAGTGAGTTGACAGGGAACACCGGGGAGCTGTTTTTT.